This T cell receptor (beta chain) derives from a study of neurological immune-mediated disorders. Findings and limits, study-wide: The multiple sclerosis repertoire cluster had no association with any clinical or MRI feature.

The V gene lost 2 bases and the J gene lost 4 bases, with 21 bases spanning the gap. Germline CDR1 and CDR2: DFQATT and SNEGSKA (reference sequence). The CDR3 has 16 residues. This clonotype was found many times. The antigen remains unidentified. 5'RACE with 10-nucleotide random UMIs produced the cDNA. A single run covered 15-18 subjects with over 190 million TCR-beta sequences. TCRdb passed the 5' RACE reads through MiXCR, listing each CDR3 protein once. This table has about 52,000 distinct CDR3 sequences, 3% to 4% appearing once. The V gene is TRBV20-1, the J gene TRBJ2-7; possible D gene TRBD1, 5 bases. Sequenced sample: PBMCs. The receptor was isolated from a man aged 55 to 69 with multiple sclerosis. The CDR3 here is CSARPRQGRLLYEQYF. DNA of the CDR3: TGCAGTGCTAGACCCCGTCAGGGCAGGCTACTATACGAGCAGTACTTC.